These T cell receptor beta chains were read from a single sample in a study of blood T cell repertoires in COVID-19. Using immunoSEQ multiplex PCR, the repertoire was profiled, and TCRdb retains in-frame clones only, with some absent. This sample has 120,000 or so clones, with roughly 74% found just once. Sequencing used peripheral blood. Receptor source: a man aged 60 to 75 with acute or convalescent COVID-19. Each CDR3 is given with its conserved first and last residue. The D gene is left open where the match is weak. Clone size is given for some rows only: seen once, a few or many times, or a class if the clone is expanded.

D	V	size	J	DNA	CDR3
-	TRBV7-8	-	TRBJ1-5	TGTGCCAGCAGCTTAAAAGAGGGCAATCAGCCCCAGCATTTT	CASSLKEGNQPQHF
-	TRBV5-1	-	TRBJ2-3	TGCGCCAGCAGCTTCGGAGGGGCAGATACGCAGTATTTT	CASSFGGADTQYF
-	TRBV7-2	-	TRBJ1-2	TGTGCCAGCAGCCCACCAAGCTCAGGGTTATGGGGCTACACCTTC	CASSPPSSGLWGYTF
-	TRBV18	-	TRBJ1-2	TGTGCCAGCTCACCAAGAAACGGGGACTATGGCTACACCTTC	CASSPRNGDYGYTF
TRBD2	TRBV5-1	-	TRBJ2-3	TGCGCCAGCAGCTATAGCGGGGGGGCGACAGATACGCAGTATTTT	CASSYSGGATDTQYF
TRBD1	TRBV18	-	TRBJ2-1	TGTGCCAGCTCACCGGGACAGCAGAAAGGGAATGAGCAGTTCTTC	CASSPGQQKGNEQFF
-	TRBV11-2	once	TRBJ2-7	TGTGCCAGCAGCTTAGGGCAGTGGAGCTCCTACGAGCAGTACTTC	CASSLGQWSSYEQYF
-	TRBV19	few	TRBJ2-3	TGTGCCAGTAGTATAGTTGAGGATACGCAGTATTTT	CASSIVEDTQYF
TRBD2	TRBV30	-	TRBJ2-6	TGTGCCGGGGGGGACGGGCGGCGTCTCTCTGGGGCCAACGTCCTGACTTTC	CAGGDGRRLSGANVLTF
-	TRBV6-5	-	TRBJ2-7	TGTGCCAGCAGTTACTCGACGGGTGAGCAGTACTTC	CASSYSTGEQYF
-	TRBV6-5	-	TRBJ2-2	TGTGCCAGCACCGGGGGCGGGAGTGGCGGGGAGCTGTTTTTT	CASTGGGSGGELFF
TRBD2	TRBV10-1	-	TRBJ2-2	TGCGCCACTGCGCGGGAGTTCGGAGGGGAGCTGTTTTTT	CATAREFGGELFF
-	TRBV30	-	TRBJ2-1	TGTGCCTGGAGTGCCTTTTCCAATGAGCAGTTCTTC	CAWSAFSNEQFF
-	TRBV4-1	-	TRBJ2-3	TGCGCCAGCAGCCAGGCCACAGGGACCCTTCGGTGGATCACAGATACGCAGTATTTT	CASSQATGTLRWITDTQYF
-	TRBV19	-	TRBJ1-5	TGTGCCAGTAGTAGGGGCAGGGGAATCGATCAGCCCCAGCATTTT	CASSRGRGIDQPQHF
TRBD1	TRBV7-8	once	TRBJ2-2	TGTGCCAGCAGCCCAAGACAGGGTCGGAACACCGGGGAGCTGTTTTTT	CASSPRQGRNTGELFF
TRBD1	TRBV5-6	-	TRBJ2-4	TGTGCCAGCAGCGGGGGTAGGGGGCTGAGCATTCAGTACTTC	CASSGGRGLSIQYF
TRBD2	TRBV19	few	TRBJ2-7	TGTGCCAGTAGTTCTAGCGGGGGATCATACGAGCAGTACTTC	CASSSSGGSYEQYF
-	TRBV15	-	TRBJ2-1	TGTGCCACCAGCAGAGGGCTTAGCCGAACTGGCCCCAGCTCCTACAATGAGCAGTTCTTC	CATSRGLSRTGPSSYNEQFF
-	TRBV30	-	TRBJ2-7	TGTGCCTGGAGTAGATCACGACAGGCAAACTCCTACGAGCAGTACTTC	CAWSRSRQANSYEQYF
-	TRBV10-3	-	TRBJ2-7	TGTGCCATCAGTGGCACAGGGTTTGAATACGAGCAGTACTTC	CAISGTGFEYEQYF
-	TRBV18	-	TRBJ2-1	TGTGCCAGCTCACCACAGGGGATAGCCTACAATGAGCAGTTCTTC	CASSPQGIAYNEQFF
TRBD2	TRBV3-1/TRBV3-2	-	TRBJ2-3	TGTGCCAGCAGCCTAGCGGGAAGCACAGATACGCAGTATTTT	CASSLAGSTDTQYF
-	TRBV5-1	-	TRBJ1-1	TGCGCCAGCAGCTTGCAGGGGCCTAGGAACACTGAAGCTTTCTTT	CASSLQGPRNTEAFF
TRBD1	TRBV24-1	-	TRBJ1-2	TGTGCCACCAGTGACCCACAGGGGGATAATAATGGCTACACCTTC	CATSDPQGDNNGYTF
-	TRBV7-9	-	TRBJ1-4	TGTGCCAGCAGCCCCTCCGGAGGAACTAATGAAAAACTGTTTTTT	CASSPSGGTNEKLFF
TRBD1	TRBV6-1	-	TRBJ1-2	TGTGCCAGCAGTGAAGTCAGACAGGGGATTTTCTATGGCTACACCTTC	CASSEVRQGIFYGYTF
-	TRBV7-9	few	TRBJ2-7	TGTGCCAGCAGCTTCACAGCATCAGCTTACGAGCAGTACTTC	CASSFTASAYEQYF
-	TRBV30	few	TRBJ2-7	TGTGCCTGGAGTCAACTTAGCGGAGCCTACGAGCAGTACTTC	CAWSQLSGAYEQYF
-	TRBV6-6	-	TRBJ1-5	-	CASSSSDRGGNQPQHF
TRBD2	TRBV5-8	-	TRBJ2-1	TGTGCCAGCACCCGCTCTAGCGGGAAAGGCAATGAGCAGTTCTTC	CASTRSSGKGNEQFF
-	TRBV4-1	-	TRBJ2-7	TGCGCCAGCAGCCAGACCGGGACACCCTCCTACGAGCAGTACTTC	CASSQTGTPSYEQYF
-	TRBV3-1/TRBV3-2	-	TRBJ1-3	TGTGCCAGCAGCCCCTACGGTTACTCTGGAAACACCATATATTTT	CASSPYGYSGNTIYF
TRBD2	TRBV4-2	few	TRBJ2-2	TGTGCCAGCAGCCAATTGTACCCCGGGACTAGCGGCACCGGGGAGCTGTTTTTT	CASSQLYPGTSGTGELFF
-	TRBV5-6	-	TRBJ1-2	TGTGCCAGCAGCCTGGGGAGGGAAAATGGCTACACCTTC	CASSLGRENGYTF
-	TRBV19	few	TRBJ1-5	TGTGCCAGTAGTGTCGGGGTCGGACATCAGCCCCAGCATTTT	CASSVGVGHQPQHF
-	TRBV6-4	-	TRBJ2-1	TGTGCCAGCAGTCTACAGGATACCAATGAGCAGTTCTTC	CASSLQDTNEQFF
TRBD2	TRBV19	-	TRBJ2-3	TGTGCCAGTAGTGGGCTAGCGGGAGTAGGGGATACGCAGTATTTT	CASSGLAGVGDTQYF
TRBD2	TRBV18	once	TRBJ2-1	TGTGCCAGCTCTCGCACTAGCGGCAGCTCCTACAATGAGCAGTTCTTC	CASSRTSGSSYNEQFF
-	TRBV25-1	-	TRBJ2-2	TGTGCCAGCAGTGACGGGCAGGGTATCACCGGGGAGCTGTTTTTT	CASSDGQGITGELFF